The 28 T cell receptor beta chains below all came from one sample that was sequenced in a study of sequential checkpoint blockade in melanoma. Here immunoSEQ multiplex PCR was the method, and the copy in TCRdb shows in-frame clones only, minus some. Counted here are about 13,000 clones, 25% to 35% occurring once; the ten biggest clones make up 16%. Treatment reported: randomized to nivolumab then ipilimumab (arm A) or the reverse (arm B). Sequencing was performed on tumor tissue (inferred from file names), taken from a patient given nivolumab and ipilimumab in sequence. The receptors were gathered from a human donor with melanoma.

The rearrangement joins TRBV11-3 to TRBJ2-7, with 10 bases identical to TRBD1. V shed 5 bases, J shed 3 bases, and the junction held 4 bases outside the gene matches. This CDR3 comprises 14 residues. Germline V CDR1 and CDR2: SGHNT, YENEEA. In DNA, the CDR3 is TGTGCCAGCAGCATGACAGGGGGCCACTACGAGCAGTACTTC. Amino acids: CASSMTGGHYEQYF.

CDR3: CASTKGDTEAFF. CDR3 bases: TGTGCCAGCACCAAGGGGGACACTGAAGCTTTCTTT. The J gene is TRBJ1-1, the V gene TRBV6-8, with D perhaps TRBD1 (6 bases). This CDR3 is 12 amino acids long. Germline-derived CDR1 and CDR2 are MNHGY and SAAAGT. The V and J ends lost 7 bases and 3 bases respectively, with 9 bases between them.

In this sample, this clone turned up a few times. The chain has TRBV2 and TRBJ2-2; 7 nucleotides align to TRBD2. The J segment lost 6 bases and the V segment lost 7 bases, leaving 11 bases of the junction unmatched. This CDR3 is 15 amino acids long. The germline gives CDR1 SNHLY, CDR2 FYNNEI. DNA of the CDR3: TGTGCCAGCAACATGGGGAGGGCAGGAGCCGGGGAGCTGTTTTTT. It translates to CASNMGRAGAGELFF.

The gene calls are TRBV6-8 and TRBJ2-5; D not resolved. V was pared by 6 bases and J by 4 bases, with 12 bases between. The CDR3 covers 13 residues. Per the germline V gene, CDR1 is MNHGY and CDR2 is SAAAGT. This CDR3 reads CASRVPSGETQYF. The CDR3 DNA reads as TGTGCCAGCAGGGTACCCTCCGGAGAGACCCAGTACTTC.

In its sample, this clone is medium-sized. The chain carries TRBV11-3 and TRBJ2-1; no clear D gene. This CDR3 spans 14 amino acids. Trimming cost V 5 bases and J 8 bases, with 16 bases left between them. Germline V gene lookup returns CDR1 SGHNT and CDR2 YENEEA. The DNA of the CDR3 is TGTGCCAGCAGCCTCCCTAACCCTTACGATGAGCAGTTCTTC. Amino acids: CASSLPNPYDEQFF. Full variable domain (remainder filled in from reference TRBV11-3 and TRBJ2-1): EAGVVQSPRYKIIEKKQPVAFWCNPISGHNTLYWYLQNLGQGPELLIRYENEEAVDDSQLPKDRFSAERLKGVDSTLKIQPAELGDSAVYLCASSLPNPYDEQFFGPGTRLTVL.

The genes are TRBV6-8 and TRBJ2-7, with TRBD1 as a possible D gene (5 bases). V lost 5 bases, J lost 2 bases, and 19 bases lay in between. The CDR3 consists of 16 residues. Germline CDR1 and CDR2: MNHGY and SAAAGT. CDR3 protein: CASSGAGQGEAYEQYF. CDR3 DNA: TGTGCCAGCAGTGGGGCTGGACAAGGGGAAGCCTACGAGCAGTACTTC.

The chain carries TRBV6-8 and TRBJ2-7, with 7 bases aligning to TRBD1. V lost 5 bases to trimming and J lost 3 bases; unmatched junction nucleotides: 13. This CDR3 is built from 16 residues. Germline CDR1 MNHGY, CDR2 SAAAGT. The CDR3: CASSGGWDSMGYEQYF. CDR3 sequence (DNA): TGTGCCAGCAGTGGGGGTTGGGACAGCATGGGCTACGAGCAGTACTTC.

At least ten counts were recorded for this clone. J is TRBJ2-5 and V is TRBV6-8; the D is unclear. CDR1 and CDR2 (germline): MNHGY, SAAAGT. This CDR3 is 16 amino acids long. Trimming stripped 4 bases from V and 1 base from J, with 16 bases between. CDR3 coding DNA: TGTGCCAGCAGTTCCAGCACCACAGCCTTCCAAGAGACCCAGTACTTC. Its protein product is CASSSSTTAFQETQYF.

This clone was counted ten times or more. This rearrangement joins TRBV11-3 to TRBJ1-4; TRBD1 matches at 10 bases. The germline V gene has CDR1 SGHNT and CDR2 YENEEA. V was pared by 6 bases and J by 6 bases, with 10 bases of the junction left unmatched. The length of the CDR3 is 16 residues. The DNA for the CDR3 is TGTGCCAGCAGACGACAGGGGGCCTACCGACATGAAAAACTGTTTTTT. Its translation is CASRRQGAYRHEKLFF.

The chain links TRBV19 to TRBJ2-2; D is undetermined. The CDR3 covers 12 residues. The V and J ends lost 5 bases and 6 bases respectively, with 7 bases between them. Germline V gene data show CDR1 as LNHDA and CDR2 as SQIVND (reference sequence). CDR3 in amino acids: CASSRLAGELFF. Here the CDR3 DNA reads TGTGCCAGTAGTCGGCTAGCCGGGGAGCTGTTTTTT.

CDR3 nucleotide sequence: TGTGCCAGCAGTTTAAGCGACAGGGGACTCGGGGAGCAGTTCTTC. Residues: CASSLSDRGLGEQFF. The genes are TRBV28 and TRBJ2-1; 8 bases agree with TRBD1. CDR3 length: 15 amino acids. Germline CDR1 is MDHEN and CDR2 is SYDVKM. Trimming removed 2 bases from V and 10 bases from J; junction bases left unmatched: 10.

This clone was detected only a few times. The chain is built from TRBV6-8 and TRBJ2-2; D perhaps matches TRBD1 (5 bases). CDR1 is MNHGY, CDR2 SAAAGT, per germline. The CDR3 loop spans 12 amino acids. Trimming took 6 bases from V and 6 from J, leaving 8 bases between them. CDR3 residues: CASRLGPGELFF. CDR3 nucleotide sequence: TGTGCCAGCAGGCTGGGGCCCGGGGAGCTGTTTTTT.

V and J are TRBV10-2 and TRBJ2-1; D may match TRBD1 or TRBD2 (6 bases each). The CDR3 is made up of 12 amino acids. Germline lookup yields CDR1 WSHSY and CDR2 SAAADI. V lost 6 bases and J lost 9, with 12 bases in between. The CDR3 loop reads CASRSGAAEQFF. CDR3 in DNA: TGCGCCAGCAGGTCGGGGGCTGCTGAGCAGTTCTTC.

Many counts were recorded for this clone. The DNA for the CDR3 is TGTGCCAGCAGCCCACACCCGAGACAGTTAGACTATGGCTACACCTTC. Its protein product is CASSPHPRQLDYGYTF. The rearrangement joins TRBV7-1 to TRBJ1-2, with D tentatively TRBD1 (5 bases). TRBV7-1 is annotated as an ORF whose role is uncertain. The CDR3 extends over 16 amino acids. The V end was cut by 5 bases, the J end by 3 bases, with 19 bases between.

This clone was counted many times. The rearrangement uses TRBV11-3 and TRBJ2-7; TRBD1 matches at 10 bases. The CDR3 has 18 amino acids. Germline trimming cut 5 bases from V and 1 base from J; bases unmatched to any gene: 14. Per the germline V gene, CDR1 is SGHNT and CDR2 is YENEEA. CDR3 nucleotides: TGTGCCAGCAGCGACCGGGACAGGGGCGAGCGGGGTTCCTACGAGCAGTACTTC. Protein product: CASSDRDRGERGSYEQYF.

The chain employs TRBV29-1 and TRBJ1-2, with D perhaps TRBD1 (6 bases). V dropped 6 bases and J dropped 3 bases, with 20 bases sitting between them. Germline V gene sequence: CDR1 SQVTM, CDR2 ANQGSEA. The CDR3 extends over 15 amino acids. For the CDR3, the DNA is TGCAGCGTGTATAAGGGACATGACGGCGACTATGGCTACACCTTC. This translates into CSVYKGHDGDYGYTF.

As regards this clone: The sample contains more than one DNA sequence encoding this CDR3. J is TRBJ2-3 and V is TRBV11-3; possibly TRBD2 for D (6 bases). Germline assignment: CDR1 SGHNT and CDR2 YENEEA. Trimming removed 1 base from V and 0 bases from J, with 11 bases in between. CDR3 length: 16 residues. CDR3 DNA: TGTGCCAGCAGCTTAGGTAGCGGACTTAGCACAGATACGCAGTATTTT. Translation gives CASSLGSGLSTDTQYF.

This clone was recorded a few times. V usage is TRBV6-8 and J usage is TRBJ1-4, with 8 nucleotides matching TRBD1. Germline CDR1 MNHGY, CDR2 SAAAGT. V was clipped by 7 bases and J by 7 bases; unmatched bases: 11. The CDR3 sequence is 15 residues long. The CDR3 here is CASTRQAGGAEKLFF. The CDR3 coding sequence is TGTGCCAGCACCCGTCAAGCAGGGGGCGCTGAAAAACTGTTTTTT.

This clone has just a few counts. This chain uses TRBV7-8 with TRBJ2-1; tentative D call: TRBD2 (6 bases). Germline CDR1 SGHVS, CDR2 FQNEAQ. This CDR3 is built from 17 residues. V lost 5 bases to trimming and J lost 7 bases, with 24 bases between them. The CDR3 DNA reads TGTGCCAGCAGCACGTCCCCGCAGGCGGGGTTATATAATGAGCAGTTCTTC. Protein product: CASSTSPQAGLYNEQFF.

The chain combines TRBV18 with TRBJ2-1; D not resolved. Germline-derived CDR1 and CDR2 are KGHSH and LQKENI. CDR3 length: 15 amino acids. Deletions cut 2 bases from V and 7 bases from J, with 15 bases between. The CDR3 here is CASSPLGGKGNEQFF. The CDR3 DNA follows: TGTGCCAGCTCACCATTGGGCGGAAAGGGTAATGAGCAGTTCTTC.

This clone was picked up a small number of times. The chain joins TRBV11-3 to TRBJ2-3; D may be TRBD2 (5 bases). The CDR3 totals 14 residues. Looked up from germline, CDR1 is SGHNT and CDR2 is YENEEA. V was cut by 2 bases and J by 2 bases, with 8 bases left in between. The DNA of the CDR3 is TGTGCCAGCAGCTTAACGGGGAACACAGATACGCAGTATTTT. Amino acid sequence: CASSLTGNTDTQYF.

This clone appeared a few times. The genes are TRBV6-8 and TRBJ2-2; 7 bases map to TRBD2. Trimming at V came to 10 bases and at J to 5 bases, leaving 10 bases not matched to a gene. The CDR3 is 14 residues long. Germline values: CDR1 MNHGY, CDR2 SAAAGT. The CDR3 reads CATIRGRYTGELFF. The CDR3 nucleotides read TGTGCCACCATTCGCGGGAGATATACCGGGGAGCTGTTTTTT.

The chain couples TRBV28 to TRBJ2-3; perhaps TRBD1 as D (6 bases). V lost 11 bases, J lost 2 bases, and 20 bases lay in between. This CDR3 comprises 15 residues. Looked up from germline, CDR1 is MDHEN and CDR2 is SYDVKM. Here the CDR3 DNA reads TGTGCCTCTACTGAGGGGGACGGAACCACAGATACGCAGTATTTT. Translated: CASTEGDGTTDTQYF.

The chain employs TRBV12-5 and TRBJ1-1, with TRBD1 matching over 8 bases. CDR3 length: 14 residues. From germline, CDR1 is LGHNT and CDR2 FRNRAP. The ends lost 5 bases at V and 4 bases at J; junction bases unmatched: 6. CDR3 protein: CASGRQGAFTEAFF. CDR3 sequence (DNA): TGTGCTAGTGGTCGCCAGGGGGCTTTCACTGAAGCTTTCTTT.

This clone was seen a few times. The chain couples TRBV11-3 to TRBJ1-1; D unresolved. Germline V CDR1 and CDR2: SGHNT, YENEEA. Trimming stripped 1 base from V and 0 bases from J, with 15 bases between. The CDR3 consists of 17 residues. In nucleotides, the CDR3 is TGTGCCAGCAGCTTAGGGCAGATGGAAGTGATGAACACTGAAGCTTTCTTT. It translates to CASSLGQMEVMNTEAFF. The full variable domain, completed using reference TRBV11-3 and TRBJ1-1, is EAGVVQSPRYKIIEKKQPVAFWCNPISGHNTLYWYLQNLGQGPELLIRYENEEAVDDSQLPKDRFSAERLKGVDSTLKIQPAELGDSAVYLCASSLGQMEVMNTEAFFGQGTRLTVV.

A few counts support this clone. V usage is TRBV7-5 and J usage is TRBJ2-7; TRBD2 is the table's D call, not checked against the DNA. TRBV7-5 is classified as a pseudogene. CDR3 size: 16 residues. The CDR3 DNA reads TGTGCCAGCAGCCCCCGGGGGGGGGCCTTCGGCTACGAGCAGTACTTC. Translated, it gives CASSPRGGAFGYEQYF.

The rearrangement links TRBV6-8 to TRBJ2-1; either TRBD1 or TRBD2 may supply D (6 bases each). The CDR3 loop spans 15 amino acids. Per germline, CDR1 MNHGY and CDR2 SAAAGT. The V end lost 5 bases, the J end lost 1 base, and 12 bases lay between the germline ends. The CDR3 region has the DNA TGTGCCAGCAGTGTGGAGGGGGGATCCTACAATGAGCAGTTCTTC. Its translation is CASSVEGGSYNEQFF.

V usage is TRBV12-5 and J usage is TRBJ1-3; D might be TRBD1 (5 bases). Per the germline V gene, CDR1 is LGHNT and CDR2 is FRNRAP. V was trimmed by 3 bases and J by 0 bases, leaving 12 bases between them. CDR3 length: 16 residues. The DNA for the CDR3 is TGTGCTAGTGGTTTTGGACACCTAAGCTCTGGAAACACCATATATTTT. It specifies CASGFGHLSSGNTIYF.